The sequence of this T cell receptor (beta chain) was determined in a study of blood T cells in healthy people across ages. This clonotype has ten or more counts. As yet, its antigen is unknown. Sample-barcoded 5' priming and a J-beta primer mix drove a second PCR of about 6 to 12 cycles. Each CDR3 protein gets one entry after TCRdb re-called the 5' RACE reads with MiXCR. The sample lists some 900,000 distinct CDR3 sequences; about 48% were seen once. This CDR3 contains 13 residues. Germline values: CDR1 SGDLS, CDR2 YYNGEE. V was trimmed by 5 bases and J by 1 base, leaving 10 bases between them. Each sample gave at least 6 million isolated PBMCs. Study-wide points: Naive and antigen-experienced cells were not separated, limiting conclusive comparison.

Material: blood. The receptor comes from a man aged 25-45 years in good health. The gene calls are TRBV9 and TRBJ2-7; the D is unclear. The CDR3: CASSSTPSYEQYF. The DNA for the CDR3 is TGTGCCAGCAGTTCTACCCCGTCCTACGAGCAGTACTTC.